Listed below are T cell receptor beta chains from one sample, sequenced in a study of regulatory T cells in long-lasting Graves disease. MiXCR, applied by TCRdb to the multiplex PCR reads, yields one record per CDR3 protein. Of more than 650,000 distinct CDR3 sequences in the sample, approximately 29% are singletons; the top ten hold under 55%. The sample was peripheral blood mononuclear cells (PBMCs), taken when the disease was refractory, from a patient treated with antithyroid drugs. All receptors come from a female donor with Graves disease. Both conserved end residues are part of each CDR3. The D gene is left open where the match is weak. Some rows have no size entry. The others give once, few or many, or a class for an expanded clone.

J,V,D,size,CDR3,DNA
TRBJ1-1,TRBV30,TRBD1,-,CAWSVLDREQAFF,TGTGCCTGGAGTGTACTCGACAGGGAACAAGCTTTCTTT
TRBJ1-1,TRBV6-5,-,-,CASSYWTKGAEAFF,TGTGCCAGCAGTTACTGGACAAAAGGAGCTGAAGCTTTCTTT
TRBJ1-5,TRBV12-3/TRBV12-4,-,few,CASRHNGPQHF,TGTGCCAGCAGACACAACGGGCCCCAGCATTTT
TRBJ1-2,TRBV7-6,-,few,CASSPRGGAGYGYTF,TGTGCCAGCAGCCCCCGAGGGGGGGCAGGGTATGGCTACACCTTC
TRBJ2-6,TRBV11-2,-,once,CASSLRTGISGANVLTF,TGTGCCAGCAGCTTAAGGACGGGAATTTCTGGGGCCAACGTCCTGACTTTC
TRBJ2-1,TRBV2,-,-,CASREGGYNEQFF,TGTGCCAGCAGAGAAGGCGGCTACAATGAGCAGTTCTTC
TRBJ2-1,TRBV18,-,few,CASSASFEQFF,TGTGCCAGCTCAGCTAGTTTTGAGCAGTTCTTC
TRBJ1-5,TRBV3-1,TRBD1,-,CASSHSGQGAYQPQHF,TGTGCCAGCAGCCATTCGGGACAGGGGGCATATCAGCCCCAGCATTTT
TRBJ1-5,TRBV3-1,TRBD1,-,CASSQGTGGSNQPQHF,TGTGCCAGCAGCCAGGGGACAGGGGGTAGCAACCAGCCCCAGCATTTT
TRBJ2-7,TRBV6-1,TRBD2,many,CASSRPLRTSGRSSYEQYF,TGTGCCAGCAGTCGACCCTTACGTACTAGCGGGAGGTCCTCCTACGAGCAGTACTTC
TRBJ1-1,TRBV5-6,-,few,CASNVNRLGIAFF,TGTGCCAGCAACGTAAACAGGCTCGGCATAGCTTTCTTT
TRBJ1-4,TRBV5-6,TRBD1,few,CASSPGTGGFDEKLFF,TGTGCCAGCAGCCCCGGGACAGGGGGATTCGATGAAAAACTGTTTTTT